These T cell receptor beta chains were read from a single sample in a study of cytomegalovirus exposure and HLA in healthy donors. Clones were sequenced by immunoSEQ multiplex PCR, and TCRdb holds only the in-frame ones, with some missing. Here the sample spans roughly 290,000 clones, roughly 90% being singletons. Sequenced input: PBMCs. The source of these receptors is a woman aged 18-29 years in good health and CMV-seronegative. Each CDR3 is given with its conserved first and last residue. Fields, in order: V gene, J gene, D gene, clone size, CDR3 DNA, CDR3 protein. A D gene is named only where the DNA matches it firmly. Clone size is not always given. Where it is, it says once, few, many or a class for expanded clones.

TRBV29-1,TRBJ1-2,-,-,TGCAGCGGGGGGCCGGGGAGTCACTATGGCTACACCTTC,CSGGPGSHYGYTF
TRBV7-2,TRBJ1-2,-,-,TGTGCCAGCAGCTTATATAACACTAACTATGGCTACACCTTC,CASSLYNTNYGYTF
TRBV6-5,TRBJ2-7,TRBD2,-,TGTGCCAGCAGTTCTCCCGGGACTAGCGGCTACGAGCAGTACTTC,CASSSPGTSGYEQYF
TRBV4-1,TRBJ2-1,-,once,TGCGCCAGCAGCCAAGATCCGAATGAGCAGTTCTTC,CASSQDPNEQFF
TRBV2,TRBJ2-7,TRBD2,-,TGTGCCAGTAGCGGGGGTGAGGGGGAGCAGTACTTC,CASSGGEGEQYF
TRBV7-9,TRBJ1-1,-,-,TGTGCCAGCAGCTCTCCGACCCTGCGAGGCACTGAAGCTTTCTTT,CASSSPTLRGTEAFF
TRBV18,TRBJ2-1,TRBD2,-,TGTGCCAGCTCACCTAGCGGGGGATACAATGAGCAGTTCTTC,CASSPSGGYNEQFF
TRBV23-1,TRBJ1-3,-,-,TGCGCCAGCAGTCAACCCACAGGGCGCTCTGGAAACACCATATATTTT,CASSQPTGRSGNTIYF
TRBV6-1,TRBJ2-3,-,-,TGTGCCAGCAGTGAAGCGCGGGCCAGTCGCACAGATACGCAGTATTTT,CASSEARASRTDTQYF
TRBV7-2,TRBJ1-2,-,-,TGTGCCAGCAGCCTCAACAGGGTCGGAGGCTACACCTTC,CASSLNRVGGYTF
TRBV7-9,TRBJ2-7,-,-,TGTTCCAGCAGCTTAGTTGGAGGGGAGCAGTACTTC,CSSSLVGGEQYF
TRBV27,TRBJ1-6,TRBD1,-,TGTGCCAGCAGTTCATCCGGGACAGGGAATTATAATTCACCCCTCCACTTT,CASSSSGTGNYNSPLHF
TRBV18,TRBJ2-2,-,-,TGTGCCAGCTCACCACCCCCGAGGAACACCGGGGAGCTGTTTTTT,CASSPPPRNTGELFF
TRBV9,TRBJ2-5,-,-,TGTGCCAGCAGCCCCACCCAGGGGCAAGAGACCCAGTACTTC,CASSPTQGQETQYF
TRBV11-2,TRBJ1-2,-,-,TGTGCCAGCAGCTTAGATCACCAGCGATTTGGCTACACCTTC,CASSLDHQRFGYTF
TRBV27,TRBJ1-2,TRBD1,-,TGTGCCAGCAGGACAGGGGGCGCCGGTGGCTACACCTTC,CASRTGGAGGYTF
TRBV27,TRBJ2-7,TRBD1,-,TGTGCCAGCAGTTTCGGGACAGGACCCTACGAGCAGTACTTC,CASSFGTGPYEQYF
TRBV19,TRBJ2-3,TRBD1,-,TGTGCCAGTAGTACTTATGGGGACAGGTACACAGATACGCAGTATTTT,CASSTYGDRYTDTQYF
TRBV9,TRBJ1-2,TRBD1,-,TGTGCCAGCAGCGTAGCGGGACAGATCACGTCCTATGGCTACACCTTC,CASSVAGQITSYGYTF
TRBV2,TRBJ2-1,TRBD1,-,TGTGCCAGCAGCCCGGGACAGGGGAAGGATGAGCAGTTCTTC,CASSPGQGKDEQFF
TRBV7-6,TRBJ2-7,-,-,TGTGCCAGCAGCTTAGCGAATGGAGGGGGCGAAGGTGAGCAGTACTTC,CASSLANGGGEGEQYF
TRBV4-1,TRBJ1-5,-,-,TGCGCCAGCAGTCTCACAGGGTATAGCAATCAGCCCCAGCATTTT,CASSLTGYSNQPQHF
TRBV6-6,TRBJ2-7,-,-,TGTGCCAGCAGTTACCGGTCCAACTCCTACGAGCAGTACTTC,CASSYRSNSYEQYF
TRBV19,TRBJ2-5,-,-,TGTGCCAGTAGTCGCGGGGCTGCCAGCGAGACCCAGTACTTC,CASSRGAASETQYF
TRBV9,TRBJ2-2,TRBD2,-,TGTGCCAGCAGCCCACGTGGGGGGGAGGTTACCGGGGAGCTGTTTTTT,CASSPRGGEVTGELFF
TRBV7-9,TRBJ1-6,-,-,TGTGCCAGCAGCTCGGGAAATTCACCCCTCCACTTT,CASSSGNSPLHF
TRBV6-5,TRBJ1-2,-,-,TGTGCCAGCAGTTTAACAGGGAGTGGTGGCTACACCTTC,CASSLTGSGGYTF
TRBV6-5,TRBJ2-7,-,-,TGTGCTGCGGGCAGGGGGGTCTACGAGCAGTACTTC,CAAGRGVYEQYF
TRBV6-5,TRBJ2-2,-,-,TGTGCCAGCACTCGAGGGTCCGGGGAGCTGTTTTTT,CASTRGSGELFF
TRBV6-4,TRBJ1-5,-,-,TGTGCCAGCAGTACTCATAGCAATCAGCCCCAGCATTTT,CASSTHSNQPQHF
TRBV29-1,TRBJ1-2,TRBD1,-,TGCAGCGTTGACACAGGGGAACACTATGGCTACACCTTC,CSVDTGEHYGYTF
TRBV29-1,TRBJ2-4,TRBD2,-,TGCAGCGTTGAAGAATGGGGGGGAAACATTCAGTACTTC,CSVEEWGGNIQYF
TRBV7-9,TRBJ1-2,TRBD1,-,TGTGCCAGCAGCCTTCAGGGGGCCGAGGTCTATGGCTACACCTTC,CASSLQGAEVYGYTF
TRBV27,TRBJ2-7,-,-,TGTGCCAGCAGTTTTCGGCAGGGAGGCTCGCTCAACTACGAGCAGTACTTC,CASSFRQGGSLNYEQYF
TRBV27,TRBJ2-5,-,-,TGTGCCAGCAGTTTAAACTGGCAAGAGACCCAGTACTTC,CASSLNWQETQYF
TRBV29-1,TRBJ1-2,-,once,TGCAGCGTTGAACACAGGATCGGGGGCTACACCTTC,CSVEHRIGGYTF
TRBV9,TRBJ2-5,TRBD2,-,TGTGCCAGCAGCTCAAGCCCCCTTAGCGGGGGGTACCAAGAGACCCAGTACTTC,CASSSSPLSGGYQETQYF
TRBV13,TRBJ2-2,-,once,TGTGCCAGCAGCCGCGGGGGCCGGAACACCGGGGAGCTGTTTTTT,CASSRGGRNTGELFF
TRBV5-1,TRBJ2-1,TRBD1,-,TGCGCCAGCAGCCGGGGACAGGGGGAGTACAATGAGCAGTTCTTC,CASSRGQGEYNEQFF
TRBV5-8,TRBJ1-1,TRBD1,-,TGTGCCAGCAGCATGACAGGGGTAGCTTTCTTT,CASSMTGVAFF
TRBV19,TRBJ2-5,TRBD2,-,TGTGCCAGTAAGACTAGCGGGGGTTACCAAGAGACCCAGTACTTC,CASKTSGGYQETQYF
TRBV27,TRBJ2-3,TRBD2,-,TGTGCCAGCAGTATGCGGCGGGGGTCACTAGATACGCAGTATTTT,CASSMRRGSLDTQYF
TRBV11-2,TRBJ2-1,TRBD1,-,TGTGCCAGCAACCGGGACAGGGGTTACGATGAGCAGTTCTTC,CASNRDRGYDEQFF
TRBV4-1,TRBJ2-7,TRBD1,once,TGCGCCAGCAGTTCGGGACAGGGTTCCTACGAGCAGTACTTC,CASSSGQGSYEQYF
TRBV19,TRBJ1-1,-,-,TGTGCCAGTATTCACCCGGCGGGGACTGAAGCTTTCTTT,CASIHPAGTEAFF
TRBV9,TRBJ2-5,-,-,TGTGCCAGCAGCGTAGTCGGAGGGGGCCCCCAAGAGACCCAGTACTTC,CASSVVGGGPQETQYF
TRBV6-5,TRBJ2-5,-,few,TGTGCCAGCAGTAAATCAGGGATATGGGAGACCCAGTACTTC,CASSKSGIWETQYF
TRBV6-1,TRBJ2-7,TRBD1,-,TGTGCCAGCAGTGAAAGGGGACAGGGGATGTACGAGCAGTACTTC,CASSERGQGMYEQYF
TRBV10-3,TRBJ1-2,-,-,TGTGCCATCGGCAGGGCTACGGCATTGAATGGCTACACCTTC,CAIGRATALNGYTF
TRBV18,TRBJ1-5,-,-,TGTGCCAGCTCCTTGGGGGCAAGGGGTAATCAGCCCCAGCATTTT,CASSLGARGNQPQHF
TRBV6-5,TRBJ2-2,TRBD1,-,TGTGCCAGTGGGACAGGGTGGGCCGGGGAGCTGTTTTTT,CASGTGWAGELFF
TRBV9,TRBJ1-3,-,-,TGTGCCAGCAGCGTCGCGGTATCTGGAAACACCATATATTTT,CASSVAVSGNTIYF
TRBV5-1,TRBJ2-5,-,-,TGCGCCAGCAGCTTGGACTTCCTTGCAGGAGAGACCCAGTACTTC,CASSLDFLAGETQYF
TRBV20-1,TRBJ1-2,-,-,TGCAGTGCTCGGACAGCGGCCGGCTACACCTTC,CSARTAAGYTF
TRBV9,TRBJ1-3,-,-,TGTGCCAGCAGCGTAGATTTTCCAGGGAACTCTGGAAACACCATATATTTT,CASSVDFPGNSGNTIYF